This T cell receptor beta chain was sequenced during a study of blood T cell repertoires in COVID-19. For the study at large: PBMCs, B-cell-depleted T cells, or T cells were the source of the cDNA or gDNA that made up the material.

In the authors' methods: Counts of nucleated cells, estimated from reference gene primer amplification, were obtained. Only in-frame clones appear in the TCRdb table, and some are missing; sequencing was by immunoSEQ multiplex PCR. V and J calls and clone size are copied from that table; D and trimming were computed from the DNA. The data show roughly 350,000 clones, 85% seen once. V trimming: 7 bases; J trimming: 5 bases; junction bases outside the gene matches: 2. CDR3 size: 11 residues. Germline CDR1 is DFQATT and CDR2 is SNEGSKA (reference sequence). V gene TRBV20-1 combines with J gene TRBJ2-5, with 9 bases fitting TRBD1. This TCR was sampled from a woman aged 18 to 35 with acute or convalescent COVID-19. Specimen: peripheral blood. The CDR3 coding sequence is TGCAGTGGGACAGGGGATGAGACCCAGTACTTC. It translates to CSGTGDETQYF.